This T cell receptor (beta chain) derives from a study of CD8 T cells in ankylosing spondylitis. Study-level results: A motif of fewer than ten highly homologous TCR beta variants was seen as apparently characteristic of ankylosing spondylitis blood.

This clonotype was counted once. The target antigen is unknown. The CDR3 covers 15 residues. Germline loops: CDR1 MNHNS, CDR2 SASEGT. Trimming shortened V by 6 bases and J by 6 bases, and 18 bases separated the two germline ends. TCRdb ran MiXCR on the 5' RACE reads and lists one entry per CDR3 protein. The table shows about 150,000 distinct CDR3 sequences, with 25% to 35% occurring only once. The rearrangement links TRBV6-1 to TRBJ2-1; possibly TRBD2 for D (6 bases). Sequencing was performed on synovial fluid, either unsorted or a sorted T cell fraction (not recorded which). The sequence was collected from a male donor with ankylosing spondylitis. The CDR3 bases are TGTGCCAGCAGCCTCAGCGGGTCCCCCGTCAATGAGCAGTTCTTC. Translated: CASSLSGSPVNEQFF.